This T cell receptor (beta chain) derives from a study of vaccination and CD4 T cells after COVID-19. About the study: Drawing of post-COVID samples took place a median roughly 92 days after diagnosis (range 35 to 161). Overall study results and limits: A relatively small number of convalescent patients were studied, and no early post-infection timepoints were included.

TCRdb independently ran MiXCR on the PCR reads; one entry per CDR3 protein. The sample has approximately 40,000 distinct CDR3 sequences; approximately 40% are singletons. Noted time point: late sampling 161 to 241 days after vaccination in three convalescent patients. V gave up 0 bases and J gave up 4 bases; unmatched junction bases: 3. In germline, CDR1 is LNHNV, CDR2 YYDKDF (reference sequence). The CDR3 is 16 amino acids. Concerning this clonotype: The antigen remains unidentified.

This TCR was recovered from a human donor who had recovered from COVID-19. Specimen: CD4+ T cells from blood, collected about 7 months after SARS-CoV-2 vaccination. The gene calls are TRBV15 and TRBJ2-1; 10 bases fit TRBD2. The CDR3 nucleotides read TGTGCCACCAGCAGAGATCGAGCGGGAGGGTACAATGAGCAGTTCTTC. It specifies CATSRDRAGGYNEQFF.